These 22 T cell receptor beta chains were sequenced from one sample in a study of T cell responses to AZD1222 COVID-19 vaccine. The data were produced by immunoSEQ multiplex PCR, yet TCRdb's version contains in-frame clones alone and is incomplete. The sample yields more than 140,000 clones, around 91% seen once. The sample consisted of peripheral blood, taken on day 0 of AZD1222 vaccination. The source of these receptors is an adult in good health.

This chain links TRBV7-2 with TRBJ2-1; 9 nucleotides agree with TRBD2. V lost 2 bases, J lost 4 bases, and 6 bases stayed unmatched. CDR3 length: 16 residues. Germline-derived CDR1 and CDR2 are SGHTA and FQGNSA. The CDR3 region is CASSLTFSGSYNEQFF. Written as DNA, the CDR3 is TGTGCCAGCAGCTTAACGTTTAGCGGGAGTTACAATGAGCAGTTCTTC.

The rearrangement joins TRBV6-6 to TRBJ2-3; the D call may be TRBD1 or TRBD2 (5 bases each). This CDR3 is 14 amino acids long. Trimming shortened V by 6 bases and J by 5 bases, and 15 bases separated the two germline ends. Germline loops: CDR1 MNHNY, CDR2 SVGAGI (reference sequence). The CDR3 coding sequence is TGTGCCAGCAGCTTAGGGACGGACGTAGATACGCAGTATTTT. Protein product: CASSLGTDVDTQYF.

DNA of the CDR3: TGTGCCAGCAGTTTAGGGGGCGATACGCAGTATTTT. It codes for CASSLGGDTQYF. This rearrangement joins TRBV28 to TRBJ2-3; D perhaps matches TRBD1 (6 bases). The CDR3 length is 12 residues. Trimming shortened V by 2 bases and J by 6 bases, and 6 bases separated the two germline ends. From germline, CDR1 is MDHEN and CDR2 SYDVKM.

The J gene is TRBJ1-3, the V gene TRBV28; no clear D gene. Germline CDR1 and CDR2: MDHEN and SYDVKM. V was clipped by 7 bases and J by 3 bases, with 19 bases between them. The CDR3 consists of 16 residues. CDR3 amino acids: CASTAPGSLFGNTIYF. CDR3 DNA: TGTGCCAGCACCGCCCCGGGGTCCTTATTTGGAAACACCATATATTTT.

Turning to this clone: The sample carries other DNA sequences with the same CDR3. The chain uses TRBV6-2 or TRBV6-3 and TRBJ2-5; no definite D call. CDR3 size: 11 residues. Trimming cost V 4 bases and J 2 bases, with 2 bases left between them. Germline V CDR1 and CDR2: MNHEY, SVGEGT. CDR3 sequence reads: CASSFQETQYF. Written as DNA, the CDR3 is TGTGCCAGCAGTTTTCAAGAGACCCAGTACTTC.

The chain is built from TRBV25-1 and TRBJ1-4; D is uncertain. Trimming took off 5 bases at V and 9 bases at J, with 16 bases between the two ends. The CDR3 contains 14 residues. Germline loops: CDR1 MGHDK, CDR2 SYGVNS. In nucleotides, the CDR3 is TGTGCCAGCAGTTCGGTGGGATCAGACAAAAAACTGTTTTTT. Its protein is CASSSVGSDKKLFF.

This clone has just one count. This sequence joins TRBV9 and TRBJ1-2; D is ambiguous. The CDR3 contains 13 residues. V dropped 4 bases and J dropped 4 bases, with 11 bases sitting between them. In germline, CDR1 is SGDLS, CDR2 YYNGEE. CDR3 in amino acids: CASSLYLSYGYTF. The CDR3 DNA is TGTGCCAGCAGCCTCTACTTGAGCTATGGCTACACCTTC.

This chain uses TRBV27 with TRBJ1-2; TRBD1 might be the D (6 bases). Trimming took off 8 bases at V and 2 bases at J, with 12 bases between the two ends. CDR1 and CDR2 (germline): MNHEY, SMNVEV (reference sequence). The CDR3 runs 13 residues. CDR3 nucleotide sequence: TGTGCCAGCGCTACAGGGTCCAACTATGGCTACACCTTC. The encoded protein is CASATGSNYGYTF.

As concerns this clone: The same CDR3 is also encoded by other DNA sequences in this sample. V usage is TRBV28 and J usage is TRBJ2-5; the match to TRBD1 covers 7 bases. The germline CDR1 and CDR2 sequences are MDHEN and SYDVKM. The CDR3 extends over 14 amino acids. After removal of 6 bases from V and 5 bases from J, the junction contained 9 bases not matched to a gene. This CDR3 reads CASSRGQARETQYF. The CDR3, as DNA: TGTGCCAGCAGCCGCGGACAGGCCAGGGAGACCCAGTACTTC. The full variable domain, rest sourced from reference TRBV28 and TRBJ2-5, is DVKVTQSSRYLVKRTGEKVFLECVQDMDHENMFWYRQDPGLGLRLIYFSYDVKMKEKGDIPEGYSVSREKKERFSLILESASTNQTSMYLCASSRGQARETQYFGPGTRLLVL.

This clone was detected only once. The CDR3 region has the DNA TGTGCCAGCAGCTTGAGGGTCTTGTCAGTCGAGAACACTGAAGCTTTCTTT. Residues: CASSLRVLSVENTEAFF. The chain joins TRBV5-4 to TRBJ1-1; unclear D gene. V dropped 1 base and J dropped 1 base, with 17 bases sitting between them. The germline gives CDR1 SGHNT, CDR2 YYREEE (reference sequence). The CDR3 sequence is 17 residues long.

The CDR3 region is CASSQDFTGGIGNTIYF. In DNA form, the CDR3 reads TGTGCCAGCAGCCAAGATTTTACCGGGGGCATCGGAAACACCATATATTTT. The chain uses TRBV4-2 and TRBJ1-3, with a possible D match to TRBD1 (6 bases). V was shortened by 0 bases and J by 4 bases, with 16 bases between the two germline ends. This CDR3 has 17 residues. Germline assignment: CDR1 LGHNA and CDR2 YNFKEQ.

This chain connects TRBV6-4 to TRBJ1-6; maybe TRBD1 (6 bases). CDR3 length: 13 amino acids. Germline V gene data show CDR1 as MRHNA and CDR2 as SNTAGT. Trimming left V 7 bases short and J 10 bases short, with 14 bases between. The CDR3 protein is CASTRGEHSPLHF. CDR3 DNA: TGTGCCAGCACTAGGGGGGAGCACTCACCCCTCCACTTT.

Here the CDR3 reads CASSSTGGSGNTIYF. The CDR3 DNA reads TGTGCCAGCAGCTCTACAGGTGGCTCTGGAAACACCATATATTTT. This chain connects TRBV7-9 to TRBJ1-3, with D perhaps matching TRBD1 (5 bases). The germline V and J ends were trimmed by 4 bases and 0 bases, with 10 bases remaining between them. CDR1 and CDR2 (germline): SEHNR, FQNEAQ (reference sequence). This CDR3 comprises 15 residues.

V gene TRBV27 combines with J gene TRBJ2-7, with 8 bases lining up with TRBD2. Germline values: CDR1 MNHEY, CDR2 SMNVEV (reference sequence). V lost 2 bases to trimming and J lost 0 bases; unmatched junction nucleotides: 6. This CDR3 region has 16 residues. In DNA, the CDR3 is TGTGCCAGCAGTTTAAGGGACGGGAGGGCCTCCTACGAGCAGTACTTC. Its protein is CASSLRDGRASYEQYF.

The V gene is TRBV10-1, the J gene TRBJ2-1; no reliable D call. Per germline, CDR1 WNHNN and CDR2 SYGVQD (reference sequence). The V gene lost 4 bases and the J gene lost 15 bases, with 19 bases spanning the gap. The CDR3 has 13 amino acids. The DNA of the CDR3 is TGCGCCAGCAGTGCCGACCACAGAACTCGCCCGTTCTTC. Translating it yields CASSADHRTRPFF.

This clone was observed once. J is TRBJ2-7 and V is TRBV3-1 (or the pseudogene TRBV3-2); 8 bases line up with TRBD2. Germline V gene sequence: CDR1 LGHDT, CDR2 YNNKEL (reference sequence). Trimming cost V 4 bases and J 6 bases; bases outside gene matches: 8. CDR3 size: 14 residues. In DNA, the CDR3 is TGTGCCAGCAGCCGAGGGACTAGGCCGCCCGAGCAGTACTTC. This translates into CASSRGTRPPEQYF.

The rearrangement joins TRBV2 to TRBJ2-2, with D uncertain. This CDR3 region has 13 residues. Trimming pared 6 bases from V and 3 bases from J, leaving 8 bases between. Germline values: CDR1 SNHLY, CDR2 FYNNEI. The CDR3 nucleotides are TGTGCCAGCAGGCTCGAGGACACCGGGGAGCTGTTTTTT. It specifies CASRLEDTGELFF.

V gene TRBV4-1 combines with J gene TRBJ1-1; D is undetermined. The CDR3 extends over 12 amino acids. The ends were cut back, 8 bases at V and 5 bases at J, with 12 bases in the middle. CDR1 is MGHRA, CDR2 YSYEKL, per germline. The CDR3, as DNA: TGCGCCAGCGGAGGCTCGGGAACTGAAGCTTTCTTT. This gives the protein CASGGSGTEAFF.

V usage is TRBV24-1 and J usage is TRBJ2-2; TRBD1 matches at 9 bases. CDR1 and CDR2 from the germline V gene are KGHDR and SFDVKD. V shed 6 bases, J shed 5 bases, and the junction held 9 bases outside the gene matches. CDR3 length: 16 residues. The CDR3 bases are TGTGCCACCAGTCCTCCCGGGACAGGGAGGACCGGGGAGCTGTTTTTT. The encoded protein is CATSPPGTGRTGELFF.

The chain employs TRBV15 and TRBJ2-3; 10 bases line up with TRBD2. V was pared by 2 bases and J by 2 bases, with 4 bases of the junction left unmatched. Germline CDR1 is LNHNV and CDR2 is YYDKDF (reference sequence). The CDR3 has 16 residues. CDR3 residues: CATSRLLAGNTDTQYF. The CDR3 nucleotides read TGTGCCACCAGCAGACTACTAGCGGGGAACACAGATACGCAGTATTTT. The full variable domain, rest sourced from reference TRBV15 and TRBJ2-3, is DAMVIQNPRYQVTQFGKPVTLSCSQTLNHNVMYWYQQKSSQAPKLLFHYYDKDFNNEADTPDNFQSRRPNTSFCFLDIRSPGLGDTAMYLCATSRLLAGNTDTQYFGPGTRLTVL.

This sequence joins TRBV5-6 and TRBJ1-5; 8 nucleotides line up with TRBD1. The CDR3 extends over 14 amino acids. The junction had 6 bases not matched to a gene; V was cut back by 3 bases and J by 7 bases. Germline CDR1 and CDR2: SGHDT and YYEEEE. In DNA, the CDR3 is TGTGCCAGCAGCTACGGACAGGGCGGGCAGCCCCAGCATTTT. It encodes CASSYGQGGQPQHF.

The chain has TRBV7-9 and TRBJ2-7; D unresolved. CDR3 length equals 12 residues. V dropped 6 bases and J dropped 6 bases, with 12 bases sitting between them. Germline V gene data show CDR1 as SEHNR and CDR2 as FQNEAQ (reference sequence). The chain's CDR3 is CASRKLRREQYF. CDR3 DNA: TGTGCCAGCAGGAAACTTAGGCGCGAGCAGTACTTC.